This T cell receptor (beta chain) was identified during a study of OX40 agonist ivuxolimab in advanced cancers. Study-level points and caveats: Some patients who did not respond also had low normalized T-cell clonal expansion.

Baseline, cycle 4 day 1, and cycle 7 day 1 were the blood sampling points. TCRdb keeps only in-frame clones here, not all; method: immunoSEQ multiplex PCR. This table holds tens of thousands of clones, 80% to 90% found once. Of note for this clone: Its antigen is still unknown.

The sequence derives from an adult with an advanced solid tumor such as melanoma, head and neck, liver or kidney cancer. The sequencing here drew on CD4+ or CD8+ T cells sorted from blood, taken in a trial of the OX40 agonist ivuxolimab.

CDR3 nucleotide sequence: TGCGCCAGCAGCCTTACTACTCCGGGACAGGTGATTAATGAAAAACTGTTTTTT. This sequence encodes CASSLTTPGQVINEKLFF. The chain uses TRBV4-1 and TRBJ1-4, with 8 bases matching TRBD1. Trimming cost V 4 bases and J 4 bases; bases outside gene matches: 14. The CDR3 sequence is 18 residues long. Germline-derived CDR1 and CDR2 are MGHRA and YSYEKL.